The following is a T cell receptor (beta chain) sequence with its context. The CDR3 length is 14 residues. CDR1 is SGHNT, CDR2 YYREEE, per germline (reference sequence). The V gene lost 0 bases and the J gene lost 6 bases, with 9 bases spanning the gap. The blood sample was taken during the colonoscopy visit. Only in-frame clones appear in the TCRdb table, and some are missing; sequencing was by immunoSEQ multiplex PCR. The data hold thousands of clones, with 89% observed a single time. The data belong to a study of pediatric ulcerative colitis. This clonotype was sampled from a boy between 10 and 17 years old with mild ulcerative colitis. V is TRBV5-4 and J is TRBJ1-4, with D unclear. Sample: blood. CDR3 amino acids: CASSLAGGHEKLFF. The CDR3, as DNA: TGTGCCAGCAGCTTGGCCGGAGGACATGAAAAACTGTTTTTT. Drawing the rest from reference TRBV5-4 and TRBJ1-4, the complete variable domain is ETGVTQSPTHLIKTRGQQVTLRCSSQSGHNTVSWYQQALGQGPQFIFQYYREEENGRGNFPPRFSGLQFPNYSSELNVNALELDDSALYLCASSLAGGHEKLFFGSGTQLSVL.